The rows below give T cell receptor beta chains drawn from one sample of a study of monozygotic twins with cystic fibrosis. Sequencing was performed with immunoSEQ multiplex PCR; in TCRdb, only in-frame clones are kept and a portion is missing. The table lists about 36,000 clones, over 75% of them singletons. Specimen: blood. The receptors were sampled from a girl aged 2-10 years with cystic fibrosis. The CDR3 runs from the conserved cysteine through the conserved F or W. D genes are given only for firm matches. Clone sizes are given selectively: once, few, many, or a class where the clone is expanded.

size	V	D	J	DNA	CDR3
.	TRBV2	.	TRBJ2-1	TGTGCCAGCAGTGATTTACGGGGGGCAGGGGACTACAATGAGCAGTTCTTC	CASSDLRGAGDYNEQFF
.	TRBV29-1	.	TRBJ2-6	TGCAGCGTTGAAGTAGGGGCCGGGGCCAACGTCCTGACTTTC	CSVEVGAGANVLTF
.	TRBV9	.	TRBJ1-4	TGTGCCAGCAGCGTACAGGACAGCACTAATGAAAAACTGTTTTTT	CASSVQDSTNEKLFF
.	TRBV6-1	.	TRBJ2-1	TGTGCCAGCAGTGAGGATGAGCAGTTCTTC	CASSEDEQFF
.	TRBV9	.	TRBJ1-2	TGTGCCAGCAGCCCCCGAGGACTCTACGGTGGCTACACCTTC	CASSPRGLYGGYTF
.	TRBV7-2	.	TRBJ2-5	TGTGCCAGCAGCCCCAAGTACCAAGAGACCCAGTACTTC	CASSPKYQETQYF
.	TRBV23-1	.	TRBJ1-1	TGCGCCAGCAGGGACAACACTGAAGCTTTCTTT	CASRDNTEAFF
.	TRBV2	.	TRBJ2-2	TGTGCCAGCCGATACAGGCATTCCACCGGGGAGCTGTTTTTT	CASRYRHSTGELFF
.	TRBV7-2	.	TRBJ2-3	TGTGCCAGCAGCTTATATGGAGATACGCAGTATTTT	CASSLYGDTQYF
.	TRBV4-3	.	TRBJ1-3	TGCGCCAGCAGCCAAGAGCCCAGTGGCTCTGGAAACACCATATATTTT	CASSQEPSGSGNTIYF
.	TRBV6-5	TRBD2	TRBJ2-3	TGTGCCAGCACCTCGGGGGGTACGCAGTATTTT	CASTSGGTQYF
.	TRBV4-3	.	TRBJ1-4	TGCGCCAGCAGCCAAGGGCGGATTAATGAAAAACTGTTTTTT	CASSQGRINEKLFF
.	TRBV7-2	TRBD1	TRBJ2-7	TGTGCCAGCAGCCTAGGACAGGGTTCCCCCTACGAGCAGTACTTC	CASSLGQGSPYEQYF
few	TRBV19	.	TRBJ1-5	TGTGCCAGTAGTCAGGTCTCAACGAGCAATCAGCCCCAGCATTTT	CASSQVSTSNQPQHF
.	TRBV5-4	.	TRBJ1-2	TGTGCCAGCAGTCGGGTTAGTAACTATGGCTACACCTTC	CASSRVSNYGYTF